The rows below give T cell receptor beta chains drawn from one sample of a study of T cell responses to AZD1222 COVID-19 vaccine. Sequencing was performed with immunoSEQ multiplex PCR; in TCRdb, only in-frame clones are kept and a portion is missing. This table has 130,000 or so clones, 90% to 95% appearing once. The material was peripheral blood, obtained on day 0 of MenACWY control vaccination. These receptor sequences come from an adult in good health. The CDR3 runs from the conserved cysteine through the conserved F or W. A D gene is named only where the DNA matches it firmly. Clone sizes are given selectively: once, few, many, or a class where the clone is expanded.

CAISPQGGNTYNEQFF	TGTGCCATCAGTCCCCAGGGCGGGAACACCTACAATGAGCAGTTCTTC	TRBJ2-1	TRBV10-3	-	-
CAISESGGGGGETQYF	TGTGCCATCAGTGAGTCGGGTGGAGGAGGAGGGGAGACCCAGTACTTC	TRBJ2-5	TRBV10-3	-	-
CASSLVEDTEAFF	TGTGCCAGCAGTTTAGTCGAGGACACTGAAGCTTTCTTT	TRBJ1-1	TRBV28	-	-
CASSQDLRSGNTIYF	TGCGCCAGCAGCCAAGATTTGAGGTCTGGAAACACCATATATTTT	TRBJ1-3	TRBV4-1	-	-
CASSLSPLRVPAGTEAFF	TGTGCCAGCAGCTTGTCCCCCCTCAGGGTCCCGGCTGGCACTGAAGCTTTCTTT	TRBJ1-1	TRBV5-4	-	once
CASSEVFSVYTF	TGTGCCAGCAGTGAAGTGTTCAGTGTCTACACCTTC	TRBJ1-2	TRBV6-1	-	-
CASSIGGETEAFF	TGTGCCAGTAGTATTGGAGGGGAAACTGAAGCTTTCTTT	TRBJ1-1	TRBV19	-	-
CASSIGHDPEKLFF	TGTGCCAGTAGTATTGGGCACGACCCCGAAAAACTGTTTTTT	TRBJ1-4	TRBV19	-	-
CASSLEEETQYF	TGCGCCAGCAGCTTGGAAGAGGAGACCCAGTACTTC	TRBJ2-5	TRBV5-1	-	-
CASSQALSLSRNYGYTF	TGTGCCAGCAGCCAAGCCCTTTCCCTCTCCCGTAACTATGGCTACACCTTC	TRBJ1-2	TRBV4-2	-	-
CASSLQGAQSYGYTF	TGTGCCAGCAGCTTACAGGGGGCCCAGTCCTATGGCTACACCTTC	TRBJ1-2	TRBV13	TRBD1	-
CASSPRQGGTEAFF	TGTGCCAGCAGTCCACGACAGGGCGGGACTGAAGCTTTCTTT	TRBJ1-1	TRBV6-2/TRBV6-3	TRBD1	-
CASSPPGRPNEKLFF	TGTGCCAGCTCACCGCCGGGACGTCCAAATGAAAAACTGTTTTTT	TRBJ1-4	TRBV18	-	-
CASSSSRTGAFSYGYTF	TGTGCCAGCAGCTCTTCCCGGACAGGGGCCTTTTCCTATGGCTACACCTTC	TRBJ1-2	TRBV5-8	TRBD1	-
CASSASGGTEAFF	TGTGCCAGCAGCGCCTCGGGGGGGACTGAAGCTTTCTTT	TRBJ1-1	TRBV12-3/TRBV12-4	-	-
CASGGRGRRDTEAFF	TGTGCCAGTGGGGGGCGGGGTAGGAGAGACACTGAAGCTTTCTTT	TRBJ1-1	TRBV27	-	-
CASSLGRTGLVTNEKLFF	TGTGCCAGCTCACTTGGACGGACAGGGCTTGTCACTAATGAAAAACTGTTTTTT	TRBJ1-4	TRBV18	TRBD1	once
CASSGGASGRGYEQYF	TGTGCCAGCAGTGGGGGGGCTAGCGGGAGGGGCTACGAGCAGTACTTC	TRBJ2-7	TRBV2	TRBD2	-
CACRGYNEQFF	TGTGCCTGCAGGGGTTACAATGAGCAGTTCTTC	TRBJ2-1	TRBV30	-	-
CASSVGGTYEQYF	TGTGCCAGCAGCGTAGGGGGCACCTACGAGCAGTACTTC	TRBJ2-7	TRBV9	-	-
CASSIELAGNYGYTF	TGTGCCAGTAGTATAGAACTCGCAGGGAACTATGGCTACACCTTC	TRBJ1-2	TRBV19	-	-
CASRRRGGVGANSNQPQHF	TGTGCCAGCAGACGCAGGGGGGGGGTCGGGGCAAATAGCAATCAGCCCCAGCATTTT	TRBJ1-5	TRBV27	TRBD1	once
CASSVSEGAGANVLTF	TGTGCCAGCAGCGTATCTGAGGGTGCCGGGGCCAACGTCCTGACTTTC	TRBJ2-6	TRBV9	-	-
CASSSIGQGVTQYF	TGTGCCAGCAGTTCGATCGGACAGGGGGTGACCCAGTACTTC	TRBJ2-5	TRBV28	TRBD1	-
CASSDRGDSYNEQFF	TGTGCCAGCAGTGACAGGGGGGATTCCTACAATGAGCAGTTCTTC	TRBJ2-1	TRBV2	-	once
CASRARQGIGEQYF	TGTGCCAGTAGAGCAAGACAGGGGATAGGCGAGCAGTACTTC	TRBJ2-7	TRBV19	TRBD1	-
CATNRGRTEAFF	TGTGCCACCAACAGGGGGCGAACTGAAGCTTTCTTT	TRBJ1-1	TRBV12-3/TRBV12-4	TRBD1	-